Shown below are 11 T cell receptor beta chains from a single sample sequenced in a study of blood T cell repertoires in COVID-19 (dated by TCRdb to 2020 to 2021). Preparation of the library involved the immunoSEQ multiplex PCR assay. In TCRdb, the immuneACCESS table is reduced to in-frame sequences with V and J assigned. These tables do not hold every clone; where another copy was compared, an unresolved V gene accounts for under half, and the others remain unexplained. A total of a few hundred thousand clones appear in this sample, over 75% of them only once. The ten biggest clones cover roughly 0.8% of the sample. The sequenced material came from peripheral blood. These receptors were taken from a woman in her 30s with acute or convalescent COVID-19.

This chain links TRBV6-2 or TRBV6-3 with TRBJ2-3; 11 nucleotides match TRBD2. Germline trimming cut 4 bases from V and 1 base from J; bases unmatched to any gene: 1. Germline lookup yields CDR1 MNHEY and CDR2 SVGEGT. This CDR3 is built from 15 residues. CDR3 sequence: CASSLGLAGTDTQYF. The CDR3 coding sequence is TGTGCCAGCAGTTTGGGACTAGCGGGCACAGATACGCAGTATTTT.

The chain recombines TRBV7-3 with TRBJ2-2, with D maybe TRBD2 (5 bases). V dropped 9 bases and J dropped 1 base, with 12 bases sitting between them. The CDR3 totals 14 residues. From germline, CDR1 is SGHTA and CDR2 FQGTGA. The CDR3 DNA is TGTGCCAGTCGGGGAGTAGGGAACACCGGGGAGCTGTTTTTT. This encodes CASRGVGNTGELFF. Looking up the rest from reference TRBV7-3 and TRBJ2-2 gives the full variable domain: GAGVSQTPSNKVTEKGKYVELRCDPISGHTALYWYRQSLGQGPEFLIYFQGTGAADDSGLPNDRFFAVRPEGSVSTLKIQRTERGDSAVYLCASRGVGNTGELFFGEGSRLTVL.

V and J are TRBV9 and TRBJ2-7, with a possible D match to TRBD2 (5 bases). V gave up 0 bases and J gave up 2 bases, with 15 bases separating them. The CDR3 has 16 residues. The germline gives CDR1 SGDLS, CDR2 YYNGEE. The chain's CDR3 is CASSVDRGSPTYEQYF. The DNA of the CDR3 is TGTGCCAGCAGCGTAGACCGGGGTTCCCCAACCTACGAGCAGTACTTC.

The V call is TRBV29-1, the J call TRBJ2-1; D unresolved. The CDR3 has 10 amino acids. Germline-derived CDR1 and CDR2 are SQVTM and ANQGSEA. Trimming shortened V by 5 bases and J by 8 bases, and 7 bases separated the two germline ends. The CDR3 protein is CSVPLDEQFF. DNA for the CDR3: TGCAGCGTTCCCCTAGATGAGCAGTTCTTC.

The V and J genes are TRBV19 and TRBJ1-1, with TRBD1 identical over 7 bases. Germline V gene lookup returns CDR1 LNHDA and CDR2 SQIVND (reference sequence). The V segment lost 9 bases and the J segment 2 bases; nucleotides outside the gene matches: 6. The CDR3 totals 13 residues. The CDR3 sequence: CASSQGRNTEAFF. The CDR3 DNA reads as TGTGCCAGCTCACAGGGGCGTAACACTGAAGCTTTCTTT.

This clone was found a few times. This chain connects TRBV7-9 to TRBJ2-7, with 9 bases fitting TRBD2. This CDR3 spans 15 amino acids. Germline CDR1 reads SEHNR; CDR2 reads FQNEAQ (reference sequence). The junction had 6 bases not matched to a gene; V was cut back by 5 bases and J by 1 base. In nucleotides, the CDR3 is TGTGCCAGCAGCGATACTAGCGGGCCTTCCTACGAGCAGTACTTC. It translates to CASSDTSGPSYEQYF.

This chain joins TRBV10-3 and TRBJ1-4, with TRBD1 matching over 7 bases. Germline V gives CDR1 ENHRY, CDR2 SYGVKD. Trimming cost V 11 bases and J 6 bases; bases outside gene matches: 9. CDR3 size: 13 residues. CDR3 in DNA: TGTGCCTCAAACCCCGGACAGGATGAAAAACTGTTTTTT. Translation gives CASNPGQDEKLFF.

CDR3 residues: CASKGSSYNEQFF. The DNA of the CDR3 is TGTGCCAGCAAGGGGTCCTCCTACAATGAGCAGTTCTTC. The chain joins TRBV2 to TRBJ2-1, with D maybe TRBD1 (5 bases). This CDR3 contains 13 residues. Germline lookup yields CDR1 SNHLY and CDR2 FYNNEI. V lost 7 bases and J 0 bases, leaving 7 bases between the germline ends.

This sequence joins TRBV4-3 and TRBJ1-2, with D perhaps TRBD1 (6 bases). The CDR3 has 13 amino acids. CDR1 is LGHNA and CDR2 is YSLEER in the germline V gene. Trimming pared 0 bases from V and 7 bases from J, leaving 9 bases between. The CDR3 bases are TGCGCCAGCAGCCAAGACACAGGGAGTGGCTACACCTTC. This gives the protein CASSQDTGSGYTF.

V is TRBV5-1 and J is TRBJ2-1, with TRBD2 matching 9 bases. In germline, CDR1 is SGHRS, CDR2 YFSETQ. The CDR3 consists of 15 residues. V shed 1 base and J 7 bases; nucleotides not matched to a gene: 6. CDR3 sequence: CASSLTSGPKNEQFF. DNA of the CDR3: TGCGCCAGCAGCTTGACTAGCGGGCCGAAGAATGAGCAGTTCTTC.

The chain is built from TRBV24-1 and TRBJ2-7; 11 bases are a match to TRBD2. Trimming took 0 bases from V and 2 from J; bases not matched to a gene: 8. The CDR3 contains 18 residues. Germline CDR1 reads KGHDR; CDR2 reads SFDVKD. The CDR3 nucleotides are TGTGCCACCAGTGATTTGCGAGCAAGTAGCGGGAGGGCCTACGAGCAGTACTTC. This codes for CATSDLRASSGRAYEQYF.